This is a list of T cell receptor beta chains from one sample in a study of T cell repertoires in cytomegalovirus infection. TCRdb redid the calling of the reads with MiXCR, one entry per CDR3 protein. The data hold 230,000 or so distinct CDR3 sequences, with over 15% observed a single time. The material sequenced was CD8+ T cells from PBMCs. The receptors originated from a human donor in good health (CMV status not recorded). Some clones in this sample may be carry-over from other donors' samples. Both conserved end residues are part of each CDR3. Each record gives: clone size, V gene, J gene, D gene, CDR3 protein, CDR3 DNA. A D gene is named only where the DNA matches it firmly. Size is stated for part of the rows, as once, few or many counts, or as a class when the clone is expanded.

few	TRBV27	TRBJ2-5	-	CASSLWKGETQYF	TGTGCCAGCAGTTTATGGAAGGGAGAGACCCAGTACTTC
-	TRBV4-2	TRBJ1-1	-	CASSLIQGATEAFF	TGTGCCAGCAGCCTCATTCAAGGGGCCACTGAAGCTTTCTTT
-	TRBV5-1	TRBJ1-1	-	CASSLATDGTEAFF	TGCGCCAGCAGCTTGGCCACAGACGGCACTGAAGCTTTCTTT
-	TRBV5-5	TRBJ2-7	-	CASSLAPGSTREQYF	TGTGCCAGCAGCTTGGCCCCAGGGAGTACGAGAGAGCAGTACTTC
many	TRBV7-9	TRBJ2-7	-	CASSLVGDTYEQYF	TGTGCCAGCAGCTTAGTAGGGGACACCTACGAGCAGTACTTC
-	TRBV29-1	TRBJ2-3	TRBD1	CSVVTGTGVDTQYF	TGCAGCGTTGTGACCGGGACAGGGGTAGATACGCAGTATTTT
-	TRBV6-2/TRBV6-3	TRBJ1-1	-	CASIYSNLLGTEAFF	TGTGCCAGCATTTACTCGAACCTCCTGGGCACTGAAGCTTTCTTT
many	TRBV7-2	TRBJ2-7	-	CASSWGDGGFYEQYF	TGTGCCAGCAGCTGGGGGGATGGGGGGTTCTACGAGCAGTACTTC
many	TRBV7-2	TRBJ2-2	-	CASSLAPPPNTGELFF	TGTGCCAGCAGCTTAGCGCCTCCCCCTAACACCGGGGAGCTGTTTTTT
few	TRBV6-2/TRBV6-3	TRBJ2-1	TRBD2	CATQKLADYNEQFF	TGTGCCACTCAGAAACTAGCGGATTACAATGAGCAGTTCTTC
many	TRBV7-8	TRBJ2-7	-	CASSLVLNRGEEQYF	TGTGCCAGCAGCTTAGTTTTAAATCGTGGGGAAGAGCAGTACTTC
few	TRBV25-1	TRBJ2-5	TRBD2	CASSEYSTGLAGELQETQYF	TGTGCCAGCAGTGAATATTCTACTGGACTAGCGGGGGAACTCCAAGAGACCCAGTACTTC
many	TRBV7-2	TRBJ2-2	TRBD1	CASSLGLGTAGELFF	TGTGCCAGCAGCTTAGGTCTAGGGACAGCCGGGGAGCTGTTTTTT
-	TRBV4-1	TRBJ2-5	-	CASSHVPGSRETQYF	TGCGCCAGCAGCCACGTCCCCGGGAGCCGAGAGACCCAGTACTTC
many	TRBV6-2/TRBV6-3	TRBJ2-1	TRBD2	CASSYGLGMGNEQFF	TGTGCCAGCAGTTACGGACTAGGGATGGGGAATGAGCAGTTCTTC
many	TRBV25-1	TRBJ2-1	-	CASRGRGADYNEQFF	TGTGCCAGCAGAGGCCGGGGGGCCGACTACAATGAGCAGTTCTTC
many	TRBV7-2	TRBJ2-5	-	CASSLAHPGGGEETQYF	TGTGCCAGCAGCTTAGCGCACCCGGGCGGGGGCGAAGAGACCCAGTACTTC